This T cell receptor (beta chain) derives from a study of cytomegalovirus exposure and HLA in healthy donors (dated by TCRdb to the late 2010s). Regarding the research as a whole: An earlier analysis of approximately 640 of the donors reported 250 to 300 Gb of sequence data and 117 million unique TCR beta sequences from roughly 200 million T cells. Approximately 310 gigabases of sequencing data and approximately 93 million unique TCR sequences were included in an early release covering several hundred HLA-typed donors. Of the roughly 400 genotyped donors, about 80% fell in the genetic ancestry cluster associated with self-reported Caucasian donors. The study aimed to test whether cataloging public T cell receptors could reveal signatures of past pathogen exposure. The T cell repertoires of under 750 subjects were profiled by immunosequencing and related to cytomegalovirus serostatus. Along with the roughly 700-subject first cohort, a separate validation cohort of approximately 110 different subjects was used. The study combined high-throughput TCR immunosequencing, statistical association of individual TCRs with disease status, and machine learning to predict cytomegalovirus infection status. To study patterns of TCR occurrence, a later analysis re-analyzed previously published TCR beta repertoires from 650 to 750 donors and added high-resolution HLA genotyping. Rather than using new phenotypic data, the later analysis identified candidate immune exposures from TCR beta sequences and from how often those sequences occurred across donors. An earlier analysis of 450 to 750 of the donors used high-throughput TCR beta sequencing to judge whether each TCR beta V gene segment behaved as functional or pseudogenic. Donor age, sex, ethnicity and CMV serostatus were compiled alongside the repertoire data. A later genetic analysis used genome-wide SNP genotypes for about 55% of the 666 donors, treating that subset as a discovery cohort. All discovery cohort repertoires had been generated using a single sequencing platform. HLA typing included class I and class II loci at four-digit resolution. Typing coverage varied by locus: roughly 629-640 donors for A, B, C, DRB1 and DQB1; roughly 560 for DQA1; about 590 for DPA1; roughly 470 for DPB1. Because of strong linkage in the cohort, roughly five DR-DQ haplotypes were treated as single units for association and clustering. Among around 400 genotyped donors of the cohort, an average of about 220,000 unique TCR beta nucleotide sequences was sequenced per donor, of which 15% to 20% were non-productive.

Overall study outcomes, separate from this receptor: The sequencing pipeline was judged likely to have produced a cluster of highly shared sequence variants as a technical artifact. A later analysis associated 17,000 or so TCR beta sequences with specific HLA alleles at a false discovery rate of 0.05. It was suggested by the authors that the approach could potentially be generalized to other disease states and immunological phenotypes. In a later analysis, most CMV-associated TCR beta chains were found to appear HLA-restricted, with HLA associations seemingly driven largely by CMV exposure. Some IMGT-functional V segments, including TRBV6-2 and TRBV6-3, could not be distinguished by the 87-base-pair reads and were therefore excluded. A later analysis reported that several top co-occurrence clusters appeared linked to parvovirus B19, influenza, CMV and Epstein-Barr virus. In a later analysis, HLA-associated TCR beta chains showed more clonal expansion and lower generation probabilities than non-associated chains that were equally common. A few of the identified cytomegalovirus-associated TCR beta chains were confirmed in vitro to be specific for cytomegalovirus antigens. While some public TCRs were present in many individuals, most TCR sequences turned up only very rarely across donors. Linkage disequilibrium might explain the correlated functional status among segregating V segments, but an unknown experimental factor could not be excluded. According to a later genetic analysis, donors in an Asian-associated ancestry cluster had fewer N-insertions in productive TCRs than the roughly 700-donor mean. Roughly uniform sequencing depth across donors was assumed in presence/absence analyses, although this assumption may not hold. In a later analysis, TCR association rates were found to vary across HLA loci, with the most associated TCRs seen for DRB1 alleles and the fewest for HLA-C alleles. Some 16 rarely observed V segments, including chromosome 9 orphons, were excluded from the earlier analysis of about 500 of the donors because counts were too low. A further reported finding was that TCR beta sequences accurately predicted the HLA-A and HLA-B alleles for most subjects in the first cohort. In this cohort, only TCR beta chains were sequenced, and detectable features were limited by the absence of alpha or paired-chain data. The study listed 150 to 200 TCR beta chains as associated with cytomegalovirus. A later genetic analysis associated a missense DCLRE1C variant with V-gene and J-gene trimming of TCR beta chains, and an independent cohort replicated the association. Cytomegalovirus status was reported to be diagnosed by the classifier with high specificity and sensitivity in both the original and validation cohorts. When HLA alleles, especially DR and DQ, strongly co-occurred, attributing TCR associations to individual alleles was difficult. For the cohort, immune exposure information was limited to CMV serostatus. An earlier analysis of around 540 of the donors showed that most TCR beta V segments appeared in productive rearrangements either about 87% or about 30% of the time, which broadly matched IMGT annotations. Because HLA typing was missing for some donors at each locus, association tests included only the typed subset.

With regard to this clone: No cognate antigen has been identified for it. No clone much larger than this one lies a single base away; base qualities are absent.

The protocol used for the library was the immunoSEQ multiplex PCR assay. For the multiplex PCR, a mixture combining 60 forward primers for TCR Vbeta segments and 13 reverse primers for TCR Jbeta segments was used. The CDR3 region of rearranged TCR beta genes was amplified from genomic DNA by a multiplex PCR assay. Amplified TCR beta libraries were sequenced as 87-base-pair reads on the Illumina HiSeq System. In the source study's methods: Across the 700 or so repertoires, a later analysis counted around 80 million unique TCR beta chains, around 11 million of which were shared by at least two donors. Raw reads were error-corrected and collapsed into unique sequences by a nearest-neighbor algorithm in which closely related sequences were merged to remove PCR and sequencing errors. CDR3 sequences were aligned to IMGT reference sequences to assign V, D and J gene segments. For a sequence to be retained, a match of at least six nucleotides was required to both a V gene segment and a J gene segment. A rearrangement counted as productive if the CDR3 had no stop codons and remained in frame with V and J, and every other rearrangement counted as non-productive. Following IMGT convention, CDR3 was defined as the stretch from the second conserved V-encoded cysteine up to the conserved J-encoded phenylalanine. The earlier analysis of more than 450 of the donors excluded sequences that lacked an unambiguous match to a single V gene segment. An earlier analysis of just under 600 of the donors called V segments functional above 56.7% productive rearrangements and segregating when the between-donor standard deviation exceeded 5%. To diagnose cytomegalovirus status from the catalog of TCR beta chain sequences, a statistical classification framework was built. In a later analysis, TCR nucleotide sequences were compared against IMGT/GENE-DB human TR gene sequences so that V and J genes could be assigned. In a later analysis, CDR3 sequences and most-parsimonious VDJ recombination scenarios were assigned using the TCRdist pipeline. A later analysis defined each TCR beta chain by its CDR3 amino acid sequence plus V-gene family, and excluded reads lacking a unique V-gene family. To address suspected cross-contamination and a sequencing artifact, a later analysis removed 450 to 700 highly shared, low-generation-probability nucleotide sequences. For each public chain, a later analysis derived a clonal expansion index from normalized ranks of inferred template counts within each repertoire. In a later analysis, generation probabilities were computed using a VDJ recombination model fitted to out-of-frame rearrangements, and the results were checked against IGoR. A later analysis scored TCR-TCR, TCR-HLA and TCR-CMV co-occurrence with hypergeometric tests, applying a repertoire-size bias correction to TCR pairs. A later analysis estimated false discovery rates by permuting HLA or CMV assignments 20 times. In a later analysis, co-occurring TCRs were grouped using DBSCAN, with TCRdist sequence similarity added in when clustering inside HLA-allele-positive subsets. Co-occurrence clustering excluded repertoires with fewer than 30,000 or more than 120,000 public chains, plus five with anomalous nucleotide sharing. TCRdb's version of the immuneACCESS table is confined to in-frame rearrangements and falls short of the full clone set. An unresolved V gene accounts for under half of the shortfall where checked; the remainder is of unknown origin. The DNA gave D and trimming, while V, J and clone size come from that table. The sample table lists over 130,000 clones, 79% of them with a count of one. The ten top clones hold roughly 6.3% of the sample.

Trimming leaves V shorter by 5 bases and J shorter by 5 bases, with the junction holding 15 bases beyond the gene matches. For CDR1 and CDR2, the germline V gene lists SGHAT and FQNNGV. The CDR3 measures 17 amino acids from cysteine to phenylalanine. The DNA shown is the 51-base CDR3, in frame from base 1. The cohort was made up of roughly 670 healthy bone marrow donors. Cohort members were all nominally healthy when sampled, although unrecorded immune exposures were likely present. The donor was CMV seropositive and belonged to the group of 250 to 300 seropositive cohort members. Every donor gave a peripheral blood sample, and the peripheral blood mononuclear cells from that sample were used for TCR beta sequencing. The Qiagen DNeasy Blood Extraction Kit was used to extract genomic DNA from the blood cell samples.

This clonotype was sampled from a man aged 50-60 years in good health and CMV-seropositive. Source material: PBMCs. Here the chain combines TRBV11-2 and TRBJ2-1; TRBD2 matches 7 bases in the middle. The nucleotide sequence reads TGTGCCAGCAGCCCCCGGGACTCGGGACTACTAAACAATGAGCAGTTCTTC. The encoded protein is CASSPRDSGLLNNEQFF.